This is a list of T cell receptor beta chains from one sample in a study of cytomegalovirus exposure and HLA in healthy donors. Data came from immunoSEQ multiplex PCR; TCRdb stores just in-frame clones and leaves some out. In the table there are roughly 120,000 clones, more than 75% of which are singletons. Sequenced sample: PBMCs. Source of these receptors: a man aged 35 to 55 in good health and CMV-seronegative. The CDR3 runs from the conserved cysteine through the conserved F or W. A D gene is named only where the DNA matches it firmly. For some rows the clone size is stated as once, few or many, or as a class when expanded; others skip it.

len	d_gene	abundance	v_gene	j_gene	CDR3nt	CDR3aa
15	TRBD2	NA	TRBV28	TRBJ2-7	TGTGCCACGATTTCCAACAAAGCGGGGTCCGGGGAGCAGTACTTC	CATISNKAGSGEQYF
14	TRBD1	NA	TRBV29-1	TRBJ1-1	TGCAGCGTTGACAACAGGGGTTATGACACTGAAGCTTTCTTT	CSVDNRGYDTEAFF
14	NA	NA	TRBV6-5	TRBJ1-4	TGTGCCAGCAGCCGGGACATGAGGAGCGAAAAACTGTTTTTT	CASSRDMRSEKLFF
13	NA	NA	TRBV4-3	TRBJ2-7	TGCGCCAGCAGCCAAGATAAAGGGGTCGAGCAGTACTTC	CASSQDKGVEQYF
15	TRBD1	NA	TRBV27	TRBJ2-2	TGTGCCAGCAGGCGGCCGGGACAGGGGACCGGGGAGCTGTTTTTT	CASRRPGQGTGELFF
14	NA	NA	TRBV27	TRBJ2-7	TGTGCCAGCAGTTTATTCTCAGGGGCCTACGAGCAGTACTTC	CASSLFSGAYEQYF
15	NA	NA	TRBV5-6	TRBJ2-1	TGTGCCAGCAGCTGGACAGCCTCGAATGGAGGTGAGCAGTTCTTC	CASSWTASNGGEQFF
11	NA	NA	TRBV29-1	TRBJ1-1	TGCAGCGTTGGGTACAGCCAGAGAGCTTTCTTT	CSVGYSQRAFF
16	TRBD2	once	TRBV6-5	TRBJ2-5	TGTGCCAGCAGTTACTCGATCCCCGGGGGGGGAGAGACCCAGTACTTC	CASSYSIPGGGETQYF
16	NA	NA	TRBV7-9	TRBJ1-1	TGTGCCAGCAGCTTATTTATAGGGGGAGCAAACACTGAAGCTTTCTTT	CASSLFIGGANTEAFF
15	NA	NA	TRBV7-2	TRBJ1-3	TGTGCCAGCAGCTTGGGGGGGTTTTCTGGAAACACCATATATTTT	CASSLGGFSGNTIYF
17	TRBD2	few	TRBV5-1	TRBJ2-7	TGCGCCAGCAGCTTCCGATTAGGGACTAGCGGTAATTACGAGCAGTACTTC	CASSFRLGTSGNYEQYF
14	NA	NA	TRBV7-2	TRBJ1-4	TGTGCCAGCAGCCCTCAACGGTTCAATGAAAAACTGTTTTTT	CASSPQRFNEKLFF
15	TRBD1	NA	TRBV10-3	TRBJ1-5	TGTGCCATCAGTGCTTCAGGACAGGTCAATCAGCCCCAGCATTTT	CAISASGQVNQPQHF
14	NA	NA	TRBV4-3	TRBJ1-1	TGCGCCAGCAGCCGGACAACCATGAACACTGAAGCTTTCTTT	CASSRTTMNTEAFF
14	TRBD1	NA	TRBV30	TRBJ2-5	TGTGCCTGGAGGGGTAGACAGGGGAAGGAGACCCAGTACTTC	CAWRGRQGKETQYF
14	NA	NA	TRBV6-5	TRBJ1-2	TGTGCCAGCACCAGACAGGAACCTAACTATGGCTACACCTTC	CASTRQEPNYGYTF
15	TRBD2	NA	TRBV2	TRBJ2-7	TGTGCCAGCAGTAGCGGGGGGTCAAAATCCTACGAGCAGTACTTC	CASSSGGSKSYEQYF
15	NA	NA	TRBV5-1	TRBJ2-5	TGCGCCAGCAGCGGCGGGACGGACGACCAAGAGACCCAGTACTTC	CASSGGTDDQETQYF
14	NA	NA	TRBV5-5	TRBJ1-4	TGTGCCAGCAGTCCTACTAGGACTAATGAAAAACTGTTTTTT	CASSPTRTNEKLFF
11	TRBD2	NA	TRBV25-1	TRBJ2-5	TGTGCCAGCGGGGGGGAAGAGACCCAGTACTTC	CASGGEETQYF
15	NA	NA	TRBV25-1	TRBJ2-3	TGTGCCAGCAGTGACTACAGGACATACACAGATACGCAGTATTTT	CASSDYRTYTDTQYF
13	NA	NA	TRBV1	TRBJ1-6	TGCACCAGCCTTAAAAGCCTGAATTCACCCCTCCACTTT	CTSLKSLNSPLHF
13	TRBD1	NA	TRBV7-2	TRBJ1-5	TGTGCCAGCAGCTTGGGACAGAATCAGCCCCAGCATTTT	CASSLGQNQPQHF
16	NA	NA	TRBV18	TRBJ1-1	TGTGCCAGCTCACCTTGGAGACTTCTACGGAACACTGAAGCTTTCTTT	CASSPWRLLRNTEAFF
18	TRBD2	NA	TRBV7-2	TRBJ2-7	TGTGCCAGCAGCTTGCGTCTAGCGGGGGCCGCGAGCTCCTACGAGCAGTACTTC	CASSLRLAGAASSYEQYF
18	TRBD1	NA	TRBV7-8	TRBJ2-6	TGTGCCAGCAGCTTAGAGGCAGGGGGTGGGTCTGGGGCCAACGTCCTGACTTTC	CASSLEAGGGSGANVLTF
13	TRBD1	few	TRBV7-9	TRBJ2-7	TGTGCCAGCAGCTTACCAGGGGGAGTCGAGCAGTACTTC	CASSLPGGVEQYF
11	NA	NA	TRBV2	TRBJ1-1	TGTGCCAGCAGTGAAAGGGGTGAAGCTTTCTTT	CASSERGEAFF
17	NA	once	TRBV7-8	TRBJ2-6	TGTGCCAGCAGCTCTATAGGACCCAACTCTGGGGCCAACGGCCTGACTTTC	CASSSIGPNSGANGLTF
14	TRBD1	NA	TRBV5-5	TRBJ1-4	TGTGCCAGCACCACAGGGGGGAATAATGAAAAGCTGTTTTTT	CASTTGGNNEKLFF
14	NA	few	TRBV19	TRBJ1-1	TGTGCCAGTACCGGAAGGGGCTTGAACACTGAAGCTTTCTTT	CASTGRGLNTEAFF
12	NA	NA	TRBV9	TRBJ2-1	TGTGCCAGCAGCGTAGTACAATGTGAGCAGTTCTTC	CASSVVQCEQFF
14	NA	NA	TRBV5-1	TRBJ2-7	TGCGCCAGCAGCCCACGGGAGAGAACCGGCGAGCAGTACTTC	CASSPRERTGEQYF
14	NA	NA	TRBV13	TRBJ1-6	TGTGCCAGCAGCCCCAGACAGGATAATTCACCCCTCCACTTT	CASSPRQDNSPLHF
13	TRBD1	NA	TRBV7-6	TRBJ2-5	TGTGCCAGCAGATCGGACAGGGGGGAGACCCAGTACTTC	CASRSDRGETQYF
13	NA	few	TRBV6-5	TRBJ2-7	TGTGCCAGCAGTTTGAGGGTGCCCTACGAGCAGTACTTC	CASSLRVPYEQYF
15	TRBD1	NA	TRBV27	TRBJ2-5	TGTGCCAGCAGAGGGACAGGGGTGTCCCAAGAGACCCAGTACTTC	CASRGTGVSQETQYF
18	TRBD2	NA	TRBV19	TRBJ2-5	TGTGCCAGTAGTACCAACCCGACTAGCGGGGGCTTTCAAGAGACCCAGTACTTC	CASSTNPTSGGFQETQYF
14	NA	NA	TRBV5-8	TRBJ2-3	TGTGCCAGCAGCCTCAGGGTAGGCACAGATACGCAGTATTTT	CASSLRVGTDTQYF
16	TRBD2	once	TRBV18	TRBJ2-3	TGTGCCAGCTCACCACTAGCGGGGGATAGCACAGATACGCAGTATTTT	CASSPLAGDSTDTQYF
16	TRBD1	NA	TRBV5-1	TRBJ1-5	TGCGCCAGCAGCTTGGAGGGGACAGGAAGAAATCAGCCCCAGCATTTT	CASSLEGTGRNQPQHF
12	NA	NA	TRBV4-2	TRBJ1-2	TGTGCCAGCAGCCTGACAGACTATGGCTACACCTTC	CASSLTDYGYTF
14	TRBD1	NA	TRBV27	TRBJ1-1	TGTGCCAGCAGTTTGATACAGGGGTACACTGAAGCTTTCTTT	CASSLIQGYTEAFF
14	NA	NA	TRBV28	TRBJ1-2	TGTGCCAGCAGTTCGGGTCAGTCTAACTATGGCTACACCTTC	CASSSGQSNYGYTF
15	NA	few	TRBV25-1	TRBJ2-3	TGTGCCAGCAGTGAACGTTTGCGGAGCACAGATACGCAGTATTTT	CASSERLRSTDTQYF
17	TRBD1	NA	TRBV30	TRBJ2-5	TGTGCCTGGAGGATCCGGTCGGGGACAGGGGATGGTGAGACCCAGTACTTC	CAWRIRSGTGDGETQYF
11	NA	NA	TRBV10-3	TRBJ2-1	TGTGCCATCAGAGGGGACAATGAGCAGTTCTTC	CAIRGDNEQFF
17	TRBD1	NA	TRBV4-2	TRBJ2-1	TGTGCCAGCAGCCGAACCGGGACAGGGGGCTCCTACAATGAGCAGTTCTTC	CASSRTGTGGSYNEQFF
16	NA	NA	TRBV5-4	TRBJ2-1	TGTGCCACCTCGGGGGGCAGGGAGAATCTCTACAATGAGCAGTTCTTC	CATSGGRENLYNEQFF
13	NA	NA	TRBV2	TRBJ1-2	TGTGCCAGCAGTGAAGCGAGGGGACATGTCTACACCTTC	CASSEARGHVYTF
15	NA	NA	TRBV11-2	TRBJ2-7	TGTGCCAGCAGTTCGGTTCCCGGGAAGGCCAACGAGCAGTACTTC	CASSSVPGKANEQYF
15	TRBD2	NA	TRBV4-1	TRBJ2-7	TGCGCCAGCAGCCGCGGGAGGGAGGACTCCTACGAGCAGTACTTC	CASSRGREDSYEQYF